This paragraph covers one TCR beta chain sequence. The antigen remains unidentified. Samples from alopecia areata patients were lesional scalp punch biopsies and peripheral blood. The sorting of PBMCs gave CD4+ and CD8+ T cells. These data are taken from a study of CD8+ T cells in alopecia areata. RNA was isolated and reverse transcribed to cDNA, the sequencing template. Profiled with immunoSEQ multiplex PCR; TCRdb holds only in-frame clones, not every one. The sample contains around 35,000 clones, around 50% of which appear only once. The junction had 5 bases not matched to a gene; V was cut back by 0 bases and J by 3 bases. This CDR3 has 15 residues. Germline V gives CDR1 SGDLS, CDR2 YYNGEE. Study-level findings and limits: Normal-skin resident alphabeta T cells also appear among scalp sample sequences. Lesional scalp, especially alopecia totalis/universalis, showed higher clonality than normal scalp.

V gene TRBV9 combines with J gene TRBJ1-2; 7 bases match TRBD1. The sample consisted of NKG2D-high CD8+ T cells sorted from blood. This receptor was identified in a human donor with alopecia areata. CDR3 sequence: CASSVGRGAHYGYTF. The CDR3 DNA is TGTGCCAGCAGCGTAGGCAGGGGGGCCCACTATGGCTACACCTTC.